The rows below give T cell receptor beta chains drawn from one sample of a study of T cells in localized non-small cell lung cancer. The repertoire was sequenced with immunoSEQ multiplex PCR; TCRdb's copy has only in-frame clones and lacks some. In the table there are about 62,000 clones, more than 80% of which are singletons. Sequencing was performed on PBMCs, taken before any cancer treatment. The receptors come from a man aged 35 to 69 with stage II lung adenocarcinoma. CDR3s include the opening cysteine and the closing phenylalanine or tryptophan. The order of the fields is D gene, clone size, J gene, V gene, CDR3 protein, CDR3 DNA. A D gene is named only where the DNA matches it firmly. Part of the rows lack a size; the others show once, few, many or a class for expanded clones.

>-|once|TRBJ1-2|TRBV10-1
CASRGDSVWVNNYGYTF
TGCGCCAGCAGAGGGGACTCAGTATGGGTTAATAACTATGGCTACACCTTC
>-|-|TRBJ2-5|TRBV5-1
CASSLQETQYF
TGCGCCAGCAGCTTGCAAGAGACCCAGTACTTC
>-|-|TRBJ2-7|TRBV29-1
CSVAQGFSYEQYF
TGCAGCGTCGCCCAGGGCTTCTCCTACGAGCAGTACTTC
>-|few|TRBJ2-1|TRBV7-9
CASTRGAPEQEQFF
TGTGCCAGCACTCGGGGAGCTCCCGAGCAGGAGCAGTTCTTC
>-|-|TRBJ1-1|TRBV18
CASSPQKNTEAFF
TGTGCCAGCTCACCTCAGAAAAACACTGAAGCTTTCTTT
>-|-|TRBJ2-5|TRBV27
CASSFYGNQETQYF
TGTGCCAGCAGTTTTTACGGAAACCAAGAGACCCAGTACTTC
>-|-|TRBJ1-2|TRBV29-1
CSVAPIRMDGYTF
TGCAGCGTTGCCCCCATTCGGATGGATGGCTACACCTTC
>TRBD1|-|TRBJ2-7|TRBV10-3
CAIKGQAPTYEQYF
TGTGCCATCAAGGGACAGGCCCCCACCTACGAGCAGTACTTC
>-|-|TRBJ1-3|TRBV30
CAWSVASGNTIYF
TGTGCCTGGAGTGTGGCCTCTGGAAACACCATATATTTT
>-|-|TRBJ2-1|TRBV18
CASSPGTNNEQFF
TGTGCCAGCTCACCTGGGACCAACAATGAGCAGTTCTTC
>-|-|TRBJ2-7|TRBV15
CATSRAPELGSYEQYF
TGTGCCACCAGCAGAGCCCCGGAGTTGGGATCCTACGAGCAGTACTTC
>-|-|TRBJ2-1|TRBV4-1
CASSQDVTGPNEQFF
TGCGCCAGCAGCCAAGATGTAACAGGCCCTAATGAGCAGTTCTTC
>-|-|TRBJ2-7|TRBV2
CASNLGEEQYF
TGTGCCAGCAACCTTGGGGAGGAGCAGTACTTC
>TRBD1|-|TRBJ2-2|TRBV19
CASSPDRANTGELFF
TGTGCCAGTAGTCCCGACAGGGCGAACACCGGGGAGCTGTTTTTT
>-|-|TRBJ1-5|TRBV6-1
CASSERAGHQPQHF
TGTGCCAGCAGTGAAAGGGCGGGGCATCAGCCCCAGCATTTT
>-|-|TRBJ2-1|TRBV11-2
CASSLVDPGTVNEQFF
TGTGCCAGCAGCTTAGTCGACCCGGGAACTGTCAATGAGCAGTTCTTC
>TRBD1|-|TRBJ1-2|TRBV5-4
CASSGLRDRGSSGYTF
TGTGCCAGCAGTGGACTCCGAGACAGGGGGTCGAGTGGCTACACCTTC
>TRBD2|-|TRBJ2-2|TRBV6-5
CASSYEQGGDTGELFF
TGTGCCAGCAGTTACGAGCAGGGAGGGGACACCGGGGAGCTGTTTTTT
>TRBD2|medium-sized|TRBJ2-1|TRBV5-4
CASSLDWTSGSEQFF
TGTGCCAGCAGCTTGGACTGGACTAGCGGGAGTGAGCAGTTCTTC
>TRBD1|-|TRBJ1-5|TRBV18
CASSPGTGGAGNQPQHF
TGTGCCAGCTCACCAGGGACAGGGGGCGCGGGCAATCAGCCCCAGCATTTT
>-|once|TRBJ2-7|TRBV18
CASSPGAPDYEQYF
TGTGCCAGCTCACCCGGGGCTCCAGACTACGAGCAGTACTTC
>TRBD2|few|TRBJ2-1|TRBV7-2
CASSWTSGTAEQFF
TGTGCCAGCAGTTGGACTAGCGGGACCGCTGAGCAGTTCTTC
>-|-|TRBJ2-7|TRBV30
CAWSIETSEQYF
TGTGCCTGGAGTATAGAGACTTCCGAGCAGTACTTC
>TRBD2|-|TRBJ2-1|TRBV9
CASSPGLALSYNEQFF
TGTGCCAGCAGCCCGGGACTAGCGCTTTCCTACAATGAGCAGTTCTTC